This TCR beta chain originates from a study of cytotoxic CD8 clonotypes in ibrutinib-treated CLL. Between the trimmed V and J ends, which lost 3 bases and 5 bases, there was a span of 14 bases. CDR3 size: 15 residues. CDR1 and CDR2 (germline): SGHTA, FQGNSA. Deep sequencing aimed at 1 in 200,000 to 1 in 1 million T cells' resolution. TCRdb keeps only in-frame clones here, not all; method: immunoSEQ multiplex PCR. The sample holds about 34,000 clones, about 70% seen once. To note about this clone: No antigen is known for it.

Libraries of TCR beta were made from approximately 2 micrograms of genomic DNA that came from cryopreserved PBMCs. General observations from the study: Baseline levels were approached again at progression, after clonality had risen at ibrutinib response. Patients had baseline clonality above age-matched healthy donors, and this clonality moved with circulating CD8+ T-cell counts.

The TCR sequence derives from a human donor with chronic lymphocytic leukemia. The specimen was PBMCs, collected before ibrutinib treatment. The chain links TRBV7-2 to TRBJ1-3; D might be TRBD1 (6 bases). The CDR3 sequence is CASSFGTGSRNTIYF. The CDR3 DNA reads TGTGCCAGCAGCTTCGGTACAGGGTCGAGAAACACCATATATTTT. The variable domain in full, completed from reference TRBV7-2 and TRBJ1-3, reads GAGVSQSPSNKVTEKGKDVELRCDPISGHTALYWYRQSLGQGLEFLIYFQGNSAPDKSGLPSDRFSAERTGGSVSTLTIQRTQQEDSAVYLCASSFGTGSRNTIYFGEGSWLTVV.